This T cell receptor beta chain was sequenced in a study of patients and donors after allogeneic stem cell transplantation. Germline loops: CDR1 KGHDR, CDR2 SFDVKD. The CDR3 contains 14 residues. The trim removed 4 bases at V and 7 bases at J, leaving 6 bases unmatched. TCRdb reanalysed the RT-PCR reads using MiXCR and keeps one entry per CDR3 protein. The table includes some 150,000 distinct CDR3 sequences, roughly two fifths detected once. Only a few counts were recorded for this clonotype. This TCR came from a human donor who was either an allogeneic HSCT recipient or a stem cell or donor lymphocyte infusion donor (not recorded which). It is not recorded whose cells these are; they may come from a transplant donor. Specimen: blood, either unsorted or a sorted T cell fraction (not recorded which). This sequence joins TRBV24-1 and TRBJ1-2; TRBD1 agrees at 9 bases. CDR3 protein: CATSEDTGGVGYTF. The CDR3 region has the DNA TGTGCCACCAGTGAAGATACAGGGGGCGTTGGCTACACCTTC.